This T cell receptor (beta chain) was obtained from a study of blood T cell repertoires in COVID-19. Study-wide background: Acute and convalescent COVID-19 specimens originated in the United States, Italy and Spain. T cells, B-cell-depleted T cells, or PBMCs supplied cDNA or gDNA.

CDR3 length: 14 residues. Deletions cut 0 bases from V and 4 bases from J, with 9 bases between. Germline CDR1 SGHAT, CDR2 FQNNGV. Original handling: Amplifying reference gene primers gave estimates of nucleated cell counts. Method: immunoSEQ multiplex PCR; TCRdb's copy keeps in-frame clones and lacks some. For V, J and clone size, that table is used; D and trimming come from the DNA. The sample contains about 73,000 clones, about 83% of which appear only once. This clone was detected only a few times. The TCR sequence derives from a man between 45 and 60 years old with active COVID-19. Source material: peripheral blood. This sequence joins TRBV11-2 and TRBJ1-2; a possible D gene is TRBD1 (5 bases). The CDR3 here is CASSLDQGAYGYTF. The DNA of the CDR3 is TGTGCCAGCAGCTTAGACCAGGGCGCCTATGGCTACACCTTC.